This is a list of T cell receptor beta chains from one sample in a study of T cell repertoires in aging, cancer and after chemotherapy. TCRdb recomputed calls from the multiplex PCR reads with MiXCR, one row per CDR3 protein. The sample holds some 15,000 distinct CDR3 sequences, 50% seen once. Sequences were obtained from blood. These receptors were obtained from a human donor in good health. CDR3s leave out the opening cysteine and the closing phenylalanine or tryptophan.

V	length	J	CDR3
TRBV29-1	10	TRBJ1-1	SVGLMNTEAF
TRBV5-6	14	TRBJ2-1	ASSHLSIAGVSEQF
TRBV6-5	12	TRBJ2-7	ASSYTPMAYEQY
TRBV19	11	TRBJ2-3	ASSMTLTDTQY
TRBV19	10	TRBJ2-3	ASSPFRDTQY
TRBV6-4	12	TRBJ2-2	ASRTDPYTGELF
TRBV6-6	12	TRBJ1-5	ASSPGQRNQPQH
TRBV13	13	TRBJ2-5	ASSLLRVGGETQY
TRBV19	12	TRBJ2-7	ASSMGRISYEQY
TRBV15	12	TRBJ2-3	ATSRDGEADTQY
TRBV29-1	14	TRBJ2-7	SVESPGTGTPYEQY
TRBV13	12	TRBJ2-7	ASSQGRGAYEQY
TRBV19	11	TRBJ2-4	ASSIDRKNIQY
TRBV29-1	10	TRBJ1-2	SVQGGDYGYT
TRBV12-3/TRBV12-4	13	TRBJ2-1	ASSHRTVVYNEQF
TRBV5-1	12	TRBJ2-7	ASSLDVGSYEQY
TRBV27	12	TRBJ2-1	ASSLSSDYNEQF
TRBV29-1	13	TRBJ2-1	SVDGDRITYNEQF
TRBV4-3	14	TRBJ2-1	ASSQEPSGSYNEQF
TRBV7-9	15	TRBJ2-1	ASSPRTSGRGVNEQF
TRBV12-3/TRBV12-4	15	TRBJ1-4	ASSSGLGGAVREKLF
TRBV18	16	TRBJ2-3	ASSRKGAGERSTDTQY
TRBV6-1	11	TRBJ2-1	ASSEGGYNEQF
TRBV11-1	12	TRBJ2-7	ASSYLGGGYEQY
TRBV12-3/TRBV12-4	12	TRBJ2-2	AAGTGVNTGELF
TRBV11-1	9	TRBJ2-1	ASSADNEQF
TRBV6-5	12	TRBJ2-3	ASSRTLGTDTQY
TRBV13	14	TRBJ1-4	ASSPDRTGTNEKLF
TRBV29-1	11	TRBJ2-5	SVRLAGGRAQY
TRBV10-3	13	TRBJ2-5	AISESTGEVETQY
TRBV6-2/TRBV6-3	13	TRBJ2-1	ASSELAGGRNEQF
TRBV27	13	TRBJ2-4	ASRDSSLAKNIQY
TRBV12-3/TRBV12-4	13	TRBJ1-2	ASRASLGVQTGYT
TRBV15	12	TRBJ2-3	ATSGTGGIDTQY
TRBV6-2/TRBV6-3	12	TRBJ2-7	ASSYVADPSEQY
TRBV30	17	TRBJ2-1	AWDPTIGSDSSSYNEQF
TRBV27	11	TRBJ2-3	ANTTGRTDTQY
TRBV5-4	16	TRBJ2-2	ASSLQLAGGLGTGELF
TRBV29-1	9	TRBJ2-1	SALRSDEQF
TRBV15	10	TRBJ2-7	ATSGDTWKLV
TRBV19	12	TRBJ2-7	ASSPRQGVYEQY
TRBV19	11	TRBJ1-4	ASTPGLEEKLF
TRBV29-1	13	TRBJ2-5	SVGPTSGPQETQY
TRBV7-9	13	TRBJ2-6	ASSLDGTGANVLT
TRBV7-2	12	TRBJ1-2	ASSSGTQGSGYT
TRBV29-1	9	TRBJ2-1	SVSTSDEQF
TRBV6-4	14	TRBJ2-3	AISESRGASTDTQY
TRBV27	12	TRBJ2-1	ASSYSGTYNEQF
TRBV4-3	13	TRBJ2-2	ASSQSFSGRGELF
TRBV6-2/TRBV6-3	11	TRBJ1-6	ASGTVRGSPLH
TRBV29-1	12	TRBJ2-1	SVEWAKGYNEQF